The 27 T cell receptor beta chains below were found in one sample sequenced in a study of T cell clonality in common variable immunodeficiency. TCRdb's copy holds only in-frame clones and misses some; the assay was immunoSEQ multiplex PCR. The sample presents tens of thousands of clones, none singletons. The specimen was peripheral blood mononuclear cells. All receptors come from a person between 18 and 75 years old in good health.

This clone was seen at least ten times. The read is 3 residues too short to cover the CDR3 end, so that end is filled in from the germline J gene. This sequence joins TRBV5-1 and TRBJ2-4, with 7 bases matching TRBD2. This CDR3 contains 17 residues. With V trimmed by 4 bases and J by 3 bases, 13 bases remained unmatched. CDR1 SGHRS and CDR2 YFSETQ come from the germline V gene. Here the CDR3 reads CASSIEPGGPGKNIQYF. The CDR3 bases that were read are TGCGCCAGCAGCATAGAACCGGGGGGACCGGGCAAAAACATT.

The sample holds many counts of this clone. The read finishes 3 residues shy of the CDR3 end, and the germline J gene is used to complete it. The V call is TRBV18, the J call TRBJ2-2; 10 nucleotides agree with TRBD1. The J segment lost 1 base and the V segment lost 5 bases, leaving 7 bases of the junction unmatched. Germline V gene data show CDR1 as KGHSH and CDR2 as LQKENI. This CDR3 has 17 amino acids. The CDR3 bases that were read are TGTGCCAGCTCATCGACAGGGGGCTCCTTGAACACCGGGGAG. It specifies CASSSTGGSLNTGE. The whole CDR3 is CASSSTGGSLNTGELFF.

This clone occurred many times. The read stops 3 residues short of the end of the CDR3; the missing end is completed from the germline J gene. The chain employs TRBV7-9 and TRBJ2-5, with TRBD1 matching over 8 bases. Germline loops: CDR1 SEHNR, CDR2 FQNEAQ (reference sequence). The CDR3 contains 15 residues. The V and J ends lost 5 bases and 3 bases, in that order; junction bases with no gene match: 8. The DNA read from the CDR3 is TGTGCCAGCAGCGCCGACAGGGGCGGGAAAGAGACC. Translation: CASSADRGGKET. The whole CDR3 reads CASSADRGGKETQYF.

This clone was seen ten or more times. At one end the junction does not follow the germline gene, possibly because of a read error. The read ends 3 residues early relative to the CDR3; the germline J gene fills the gap. The chain links TRBV4-2 to TRBJ2-7; TRBD1 matches at 10 bases. Per germline, CDR1 LGHNA and CDR2 YNFKEQ. CDR3 size: 15 residues. The sequenced part of the CDR3 DNA is TGCGCCAGCAGCCAGGACAGGGGGAGCTCCTACGAG. Amino acid sequence: CASSQDRGSSYE. The full CDR3 protein is CASSQDRGSSYEQYF.

There are many counts of this clone. The CDR3 is cut off 3 residues early in the read; its end comes from the germline J gene. The chain joins TRBV15 to TRBJ2-1, with TRBD2 matching over 7 bases. Germline trimming cut 6 bases from V and 9 bases from J; bases unmatched to any gene: 14. CDR1 is LNHNV, CDR2 YYDKDF, per germline (reference sequence). The CDR3 consists of 15 residues. CDR3 DNA, as far as it was read: TGTGCCACCAGAGCGAGCGGGACCCCTACGTTTGAG. Translating it yields CATRASGTPTFE. The whole CDR3 reads CATRASGTPTFEQFF. Based on the CDR3 plus reference TRBV15 and TRBJ2-1, the full variable domain is DAMVIQNPRYQVTQFGKPVTLSCSQTLNHNVMYWYQQKSSQAPKLLFHYYDKDFNNEADTPDNFQSRRPNTSFCFLDIRSPGLGDTAMYLCATRASGTPTFEQFFGPGTRLTVL.

This clone appeared a few times. A far larger clone is one base from this, pointing to a likely read error. Coverage ceases 3 residues before the CDR3 finishes, and the germline J gene fills in the end. The chain is built from TRBV6-2 or TRBV6-3 and TRBJ2-1; 11 bases match TRBD2. This CDR3 region has 17 residues. The V gene end was trimmed by 7 bases and the J gene end by 9 bases; junction bases not matched to a gene: 17. Per germline, CDR1 MNHEY and CDR2 SVGEGT. This chain's CDR3 is CASTTAKTSGVSCEQFF. The sequenced CDR3 bases are TGTGCCAGCACTACCGCCAAGACTAGCGGGGTAAGCTGTGAG.

Many counts were recorded for this clone. The sequenced fragment ends 3 residues before the CDR3 boundary, so the rest is inferred from the germline J gene. The chain couples TRBV20-1 to TRBJ1-1, with D unclear. Germline V CDR1 and CDR2: DFQATT, SNEGSKA (reference sequence). The CDR3 is 11 amino acids. CDR3 DNA (partial): TGCAGCCCCCGGGGGAACACTGAA. Translation gives CSPRGNTE. The whole CDR3 protein is CSPRGNTEAFF.

This clone was seen many times. The CDR3 end falls 3 residues outside the read, so it is completed with the germline J gene. The genes are TRBV20-1 and TRBJ1-6; D call uncertain. The length of the CDR3 is 13 residues. V was clipped by 2 bases and J by 7 bases, with 9 bases between them. The V gene's germline CDR1 is DFQATT and CDR2 SNEGSKA (reference sequence). The CDR3 DNA, read in part, is TGCAGTGCTAGAATGCCCCGGAATTCACCC. Protein: CSARMPRNSP. The full CDR3 protein reads CSARMPRNSPLHF.

This clone was seen many times. The CDR3 end is not reached by the read, which stops 3 residues before it; the germline J gene fills it in. The chain uses TRBV4-1 and TRBJ1-2; the D gene is possibly TRBD1 (6 bases). The CDR3 loop spans 17 amino acids. Trimming removed 0 bases from V and 0 bases from J, with 14 bases in between. Per the germline V gene, CDR1 is MGHRA and CDR2 is YSYEKL. This CDR3 is CASSQDTMGAANYGYTF. CDR3 DNA (partial): TGCGCCAGCAGCCAAGACACAATGGGGGCTGCTAACTATGGC.

This clone was observed a few times. The read ends 3 residues early relative to the CDR3; the germline J gene fills the gap. The rearrangement joins TRBV7-2 to TRBJ1-2, with a possible D match to TRBD1 (5 bases). CDR3 size: 12 residues. Looked up from germline, CDR1 is SGHTA and CDR2 is FQGNSA. The CDR3 region is CASSLGLGLYTF. The CDR3 DNA, read in part, is TGTGCCAGCAGCTTAGGTTTGGGACTC.

This clone was found many times. The CDR3 end is not reached by the read, which stops 3 residues before it; the germline J gene fills it in. This chain uses TRBV6-2 or TRBV6-3 with TRBJ2-5; tentative D call: TRBD1 (5 bases). The CDR3 is 13 residues long. The V end was cut by 10 bases, the J end by 5 bases, with 17 bases between. From germline, CDR1 is MNHEY and CDR2 SVGEGT. The CDR3 here is CATRAGSLETQYF. CDR3 bases read: TGTGCCACCAGGGCAGGGTCCTTGGAGACC.

This clone has a handful of counts. A read error is possible here, since a much larger clone lies one base away. The read finishes 3 residues shy of the CDR3 end, and the germline J gene is used to complete it. V is TRBV19 and J is TRBJ2-2, with a weak D call TRBD1 (6 bases). The CDR3 covers 14 residues. The germline V gene encodes CDR1 LNHDA and CDR2 SQIVND (reference sequence). The CDR3: CASGNRAGANVLFF. CDR3 bases read: TGTGCCAGTGGGAACAGGGCTGGGGCCAACGTG.

The table lists this clone with many counts. The read ends 3 residues shy of where the CDR3 ends; the end is completed using the germline J gene. The chain carries TRBV20-1 and TRBJ2-7, with 10 bases lining up with TRBD2. The length of the CDR3 is 15 residues. J gave up 4 bases and V 5 bases, and 11 bases lay outside the gene matches. CDR1 and CDR2 (germline): DFQATT, SNEGSKA (reference sequence). CDR3 sequence reads: CSAAPFSSGSYEQYF. The part of the CDR3 DNA that was read is TGCAGTGCTGCGCCTTTCTCTAGCGGGAGTTACGAG.

This clone was counted many times. The read terminates 3 residues before the CDR3 end, so the remaining end is supplied by the germline J gene. This rearrangement joins TRBV2 to TRBJ2-2, with 8 nucleotides matching TRBD2. The CDR3 contains 15 residues. The germline V gene encodes CDR1 SNHLY and CDR2 FYNNEI. J lost 0 bases, V lost 8 bases, and 5 bases had no gene match. The DNA read from the CDR3 is TGTGCCAGCTCCAGACTAGCGACGAACACCGGGGAG. Amino acids: CASSRLATNTGE. The entire CDR3 sequence reads CASSRLATNTGELFF.

On this clone: The CDR3 is cut off 3 residues early in the read; its end comes from the germline J gene. This rearrangement joins TRBV18 to TRBJ2-4, with 9 bases identical to TRBD1. This CDR3 is 19 amino acids long. Germline V gene data show CDR1 as KGHSH and CDR2 as LQKENI. The CDR3 bases that were read are TGTGCCAGCTCACCACTCAACACCCGACAGGGGGGCGCGAACTATGGT. This translates into CASSPLNTRQGGANYG. The full-length CDR3 reads as CASSPLNTRQGGANYGQYF.

This clone was seen ten or more times. The sequence runs out 3 residues before the end of the CDR3; the remainder is reconstructed from the germline J gene. V gene TRBV18 combines with J gene TRBJ2-3; TRBD2 agrees at 8 bases. Looked up from germline, CDR1 is KGHSH and CDR2 is LQKENI. With V trimmed by 2 bases and J by 3 bases, 4 bases remained unmatched. This CDR3 comprises 15 residues. CDR3 DNA (partial): TGTGCCAGCTCACCATCAGCGGGAGAGACAGATACG. Translating it yields CASSPSAGETDT. The whole CDR3 sequence reads CASSPSAGETDTQYF. Based on the CDR3 plus reference TRBV18 and TRBJ2-3, the full variable domain is NAGVMQNPRHLVRRRGQEARLRCSPMKGHSHVYWYRQLPEEGLKFMVYLQKENIIDESGMPKERFSAEFPKEGPSILRIQQVVRGDSAAYFCASSPSAGETDTQYFGPGTRLTVL.

This clone was counted many times. CDR3 sequence reads: CASSSSGTRGQPQHF. The part of the CDR3 DNA that was read is TGCGCCAGCAGCTCCTCCGGGACAAGAGGTCAGCCC. The rearrangement links TRBV5-1 to TRBJ1-5; perhaps TRBD1 as D (6 bases). The CDR3 end lies 3 residues beyond the end of the read and is filled in from the germline J gene. The CDR3 contains 15 residues. CDR1 and CDR2 (germline): SGHRS, YFSETQ. Trimming took 3 bases from V and 6 from J, leaving 16 bases between them.

This clone has at least ten counts. The read terminates 3 residues ahead of where the CDR3 ends, so the germline J gene completes it. V and J are TRBV4-1 and TRBJ2-1; D remains ambiguous. V was clipped by 2 bases and J by 9 bases, with 11 bases between them. CDR1 MGHRA and CDR2 YSYEKL come from the germline V gene. The CDR3 consists of 13 residues. CDR3 region: CASSQNPISEQFF. CDR3 DNA, as far as it was read: TGCGCCAGCAGCCAAAACCCGATTAGTGAG.

This clone was observed many times. From the germline J gene comes the end of the CDR3, since the read stops 3 residues before it. The V call is TRBV27, the J call TRBJ1-1, with D unresolved. Germline V gene data show CDR1 as MNHEY and CDR2 as SMNVEV (reference sequence). The CDR3 consists of 14 residues. V lost 4 bases and J 1 base, leaving 10 bases between the germline ends. Incomplete CDR3 DNA: TGTGCCAGCAGTTCCCGGGTTTGGAACACTGAA. This encodes CASSSRVWNTE. The CDR3 reads in full as CASSSRVWNTEAFF.

This clone has at least ten counts. The read halts 3 residues ahead of the CDR3 end, with the missing end drawn from the germline J gene. The V gene is TRBV6-2 or TRBV6-3, the J gene TRBJ2-7, with D perhaps matching TRBD1 (5 bases). CDR1 is MNHEY and CDR2 is SVGEGT in the germline V gene. Trimming cost V 2 bases and J 2 bases, with 10 bases left between them. The CDR3 has 14 amino acids. Partial CDR3 DNA: TGTGCCAGCAGTTACCAGGGCCCCCCCTACGAG. Residues: CASSYQGPPYE. In full, the CDR3 is CASSYQGPPYEQYF.

This clone was seen repeatedly, ten times or more. The observed sequence ends 3 residues before the CDR3 terminus, with the missing tail filled in from the germline J gene. The V and J genes are TRBV11-2 and TRBJ2-2, with a possible D match to TRBD2 (6 bases). This CDR3 comprises 15 residues. The V end lost 7 bases, the J end lost 3 bases, and 15 bases lay between the germline ends. Germline V gene data show CDR1 as SGHAT and CDR2 as FQNNGV. CDR3 protein: CASTRRDFDTGELFF. The CDR3 DNA, read in part, is TGTGCCAGCACCCGCCGGGACTTTGACACCGGGGAG.

This clone was observed many times. The read terminates 3 residues before the CDR3 end, so the remaining end is supplied by the germline J gene. This sequence joins TRBV2 and TRBJ2-2; TRBD2 matches at 12 bases. The ends lost 6 bases at V and 1 base at J; junction bases unmatched: 12. The CDR3 totals 19 residues. Germline CDR1 reads SNHLY; CDR2 reads FYNNEI. The CDR3 bases that were read are TGTGCCAGCAGCGGGTCGCTAGCGGGGGGGACTATGAACACCGGGGAG. Protein: CASSGSLAGGTMNTGE. The whole CDR3 is CASSGSLAGGTMNTGELFF.

A note on this clone: A far larger clone lies a single base away; this is likely a read error. Read sequence stops 3 residues before the CDR3 end, and the germline J gene provides the missing end. The J gene is TRBJ2-3, the V gene TRBV5-1; 8 bases agree with TRBD2. The germline CDR1 and CDR2 sequences are SGHRS and YFSETQ. The CDR3 has 16 residues. The CDR3 protein is CATSDRLARPTDTQYF. The part of the CDR3 DNA that was read is TGCGCCACCAGCGACAGACTAGCGCGGCCCACAGATACG. Filled out from reference TRBV5-1 and TRBJ2-3, the complete variable domain reads KAGVTQTPRYLIKTRGQQVTLSCSPISGHRSVSWYQQTPGQGLQFLFEYFSETQRNKGNFPGRFSGRQFSNSRSEMNVSTLELGDSALYLCATSDRLARPTDTQYFGPGTRLTVL.

This clone was seen ten or more times. The read stops 3 residues short of the end of the CDR3; the missing end is completed from the germline J gene. The gene calls are TRBV2 and TRBJ2-1; TRBD2 matches 8 bases. This CDR3 has 14 amino acids. The trim removed 6 bases at V and 6 bases at J, leaving 7 bases unmatched. Per germline, CDR1 SNHLY and CDR2 FYNNEI. The CDR3 bases that were read are TGTGCCAGCAGATGGGCGGGGGGTACCAATGAG. Encoded protein: CASRWAGGTNE. The full CDR3 protein reads CASRWAGGTNEQFF. The complete variable domain, with remaining parts taken from reference TRBV2 and TRBJ2-1, reads EPEVTQTPSHQVTQMGQEVILRCVPISNHLYFYWYRQILGQKVEFLVSFYNNEISEKSEIFDDQFSVERPDGSNFTLKIRSTKLEDSAMYFCASRWAGGTNEQFFGPGTRLTVL.

In this sample, this clone turned up many times. The germline gene is not matched at one end of the junction; a read error may be the cause. The CDR3 is cut off 3 residues early in the read; its end comes from the germline J gene. The chain carries TRBV4-2 and TRBJ1-1; tentative D call: TRBD1 (6 bases). The germline V gene encodes CDR1 LGHNA and CDR2 YNFKEQ. The length of the CDR3 is 16 residues. The sequenced part of the CDR3 DNA is TGCGCCAGCAGCCAAGATCAGGGGACAATGAACACTGAA. Its protein is CASSQDQGTMNTE. The whole CDR3 sequence reads CASSQDQGTMNTEAFF.

This clone was detected a few times. The sequenced fragment ends 3 residues before the CDR3 boundary, so the rest is inferred from the germline J gene. The chain joins TRBV7-9 to TRBJ2-4; 7 positions agree with TRBD2. Germline CDR1 reads SEHNR; CDR2 reads FQNEAQ (reference sequence). The CDR3 length is 14 residues. Partial CDR3 DNA: TGTGCCAGCAGCTTGGGGGGGATCAACTATGGT. The encoded protein is CASSLGGINYG. The full CDR3 protein is CASSLGGINYGQYF.

Ten or more counts support this clone. Sequencing ends 3 residues short of the CDR3 end; the germline J gene provides the rest. V gene TRBV6-4 combines with J gene TRBJ2-6; TRBD1 agrees at 7 bases. The germline gives CDR1 MRHNA, CDR2 SNTAGT. With 2 bases clipped from V and 2 bases from J, the junction kept 9 bases outside the gene matches. There are 18 residues in the CDR3. Partial CDR3 DNA: TGTGCCAGCAGTGACGGGCCTACAGGGGTGGCTGGGGCCAACGTC. Translated: CASSDGPTGVAGANV. The full-length CDR3 reads as CASSDGPTGVAGANVLTF.